Sequencing of this T cell receptor beta chain was carried out in a study of blood T cell repertoires in COVID-19. Study in general: T cells, B-cell-depleted T cells, or PBMCs supplied cDNA or gDNA.

Germline V CDR1 and CDR2: SEHNR, FQNEAQ (reference sequence). This CDR3 is built from 15 residues. Germline trimming cut 5 bases from V and 4 bases from J; bases unmatched to any gene: 5. In the original analysis: Researchers report that nucleated cell counts were estimated from reference gene primer amplification. Using immunoSEQ multiplex PCR, the repertoire was profiled, and TCRdb retains in-frame clones only, with some absent. V and J calls and clone size are those listed in that table; D and trimming were worked out from the DNA. The sample holds fewer than 250,000 clones, roughly 86% seen once.

The chain has TRBV7-9 and TRBJ2-1, with 10 bases matching TRBD2. The sample consisted of peripheral blood. The receptor comes from a woman aged 40 to 49 with acute or convalescent COVID-19. The CDR3, as DNA: TGTGCCAGCAGCGCCGGGACTAGCGTATACAATGAGCAGTTCTTC. Protein product: CASSAGTSVYNEQFF.